A single sample is the source of the 6 T cell receptor beta chains below, sequenced in a study of blood T cells in healthy people across ages. It was with a sample-barcoded 5' primer and a J-beta primer mix that a second PCR of about 6 to 12 cycles was run. From the 5' RACE reads, TCRdb called clonotypes with MiXCR, one entry per CDR3 protein. The sample contains about 1.7 million distinct CDR3 sequences, roughly 28% of which appear only once. Sequenced input: blood. These receptors were obtained from a woman in her 30s in good health.

The sample holds a few counts of this clonotype. The CDR3 DNA sequence: TGCAGCGGGACCGGGACAGGGGGCGGGTACGAGCAGTACTTC. This translates into CSGTGTGGGYEQYF. The rearrangement links TRBV29-1 to TRBJ2-7; 12 nucleotides line up with TRBD1. In germline, CDR1 is SQVTM, CDR2 ANQGSEA. The CDR3 contains 14 residues. V trimming: 7 bases; J trimming: 4 bases; junction bases outside the gene matches: 8.

The chain couples TRBV20-1 to TRBJ2-3; possible D gene TRBD2, 5 bases. V gave up 2 bases and J gave up 3 bases, with 9 bases separating them. The CDR3 has 13 residues. Germline V gene lookup returns CDR1 DFQATT and CDR2 SNEGSKA (reference sequence). CDR3 coding DNA: TGCAGTGCTAGAAACCTAGCTACAGATACGCAGTATTTT. It encodes CSARNLATDTQYF.

A note on this clonotype: A junction end diverges from the germline sequence, so it may reflect a read error. The V call is TRBV20-1, the J call TRBJ1-5, with D unresolved. The CDR3 is 13 residues long. From germline, CDR1 is DFQATT and CDR2 SNEGSKA (reference sequence). CDR3 DNA: TGCAGTGCTAGACGGACTGCGGATCAGCCCCGGCATTTT. Translating gives CSARRTADQPRHF.

The chain joins TRBV20-1 to TRBJ2-5; D call uncertain. The length of the CDR3 is 13 residues. The ends were cut back, 0 bases at V and 5 bases at J, with 10 bases in the middle. Germline CDR1 is DFQATT and CDR2 is SNEGSKA (reference sequence). The CDR3 bases are TGCAGTGCTAGAGATTTGCCCCGGGAGACCCAGTACTTC. The encoded protein is CSARDLPRETQYF.

Only a few counts were recorded for this clonotype. The V and J genes are TRBV20-1 and TRBJ1-1, with D unresolved. Germline CDR1 is DFQATT and CDR2 is SNEGSKA (reference sequence). Trimming left V 5 bases short and J 0 bases short, with 13 bases between. The CDR3 length is 14 residues. The chain's CDR3 is CSAERAWMNTEAFF. DNA of the CDR3: TGCAGTGCTGAAAGGGCTTGGATGAACACTGAAGCTTTCTTT.

About this clonotype: Given a much more abundant clone one base away, this may be a read error. This chain links TRBV9 with TRBJ2-7, with TRBD1 matching 9 bases. V gave up 3 bases and J gave up 4 bases; unmatched junction bases: 5. Per the germline V gene, CDR1 is SGDLS and CDR2 is YYNGEE. The CDR3 has 14 residues. The CDR3 DNA follows: TGTGCCAGCAGCGGAGGACAGGGGAATTACGAGCAGTACTTC. Its protein is CASSGGQGNYEQYF.